The following is a TCR beta chain sequence with its context. In the authors' workflow: Estimated nucleated cell counts came from reference gene primer amplification. This table comes from immunoSEQ multiplex PCR, and its TCRdb copy is limited to in-frame clones, with some not included. D and trimming come from the DNA, and the V and J calls and clone size come from that table. The table records around 220,000 clones, around 90% of them present only once. The CDR3 spans 15 residues. The V and J ends lost 3 bases and 0 bases respectively, with 9 bases between them. Germline V gene data show CDR1 as SGHTA and CDR2 as FQGNSA. Recruitment covered roughly 24 US areas and drew participants whose ages spanned 18 to 89 years. Clinical history reported by participants formed the basis on which cohorts were assigned. These data come from a study of blood T cell repertoires in COVID-19. Looking at the study overall: In each case, the material was cDNA or gDNA derived from T cells, B-cell-depleted T cells, or PBMCs.

This clonotype was sampled from a woman aged 50 to 65 with acute COVID-19. The specimen sequenced was PBMCs or T cells enriched from blood (not recorded which). The chain combines TRBV7-2 with TRBJ1-3; D uncertain. CDR3 nucleotides: TGTGCCAGCAGCTTTTACCAGGCCTCTGGAAACACCATATATTTT. As protein: CASSFYQASGNTIYF.